The sequence of this TCR beta chain was determined in a study of cytomegalovirus exposure and HLA in healthy donors. Whole-study findings and limits: It was shown in a later analysis that HLA-associated TCR beta chains were more clonally expanded than other, equally common chains. Presence/absence analyses took donor sequencing depth as roughly uniform. CMV serostatus was the sole immune exposure information available. In the analysis, some V segments, TRBV6-2 and TRBV6-3 included, were excluded as indistinguishable.

The PCR was carried out with 60 Vbeta primers and 13 Jbeta primers. Clones were sequenced by immunoSEQ multiplex PCR, and TCRdb holds only the in-frame ones, with some missing. The sample gives about 200,000 clones, approximately 85% of which show up once; 1.5% is in the top ten. The CDR3 consists of 12 residues. The V gene's germline CDR1 is SNHLY and CDR2 FYNNEI. The ends were cut back, 8 bases at V and 5 bases at J, with 12 bases in the middle. This clone has more than one count but fewer than ten. The antigen remains unidentified. The V gene is TRBV2, the J gene TRBJ1-1; no firm D call. This TCR came from a girl aged 5 to 17 in good health and CMV-seropositive. The sequencing sample was made of PBMCs. The CDR3 nucleotides are TGTGCCAGCTGTCCCGGCGGTACTGAAGCTTTCTTT. Its protein product is CASCPGGTEAFF.